This T cell receptor beta chain came from a study of tissue T cells after allogeneic stem cell transplantation (dated by TCRdb to 2022 to 2024). For context, the study as a whole: The study profiled TCR beta repertoires across many tissues from research autopsies of patients with and without GVHD, plus mouse models of GVHD. The human arm was conducted as a prospective observational study, and neither blinding nor randomization was performed.

Beyond this particular receptor, the publication reports: In both patients and mice, T cells from blood and spleen covered only a limited part of the TCR repertoire found in tissues. A small and clinically heterogeneous patient cohort was studied, and sampling depth was acknowledged as a limitation. Not many T cell clones showed up in more than one patient, yet clustering based on motifs uncovered repertoire signatures that were shared across patients in a tissue-specific way. The study did not establish which tissue TCRs were alloreactive or antigen-specific, and some clones may have been host cells that persisted. Within patients, how anatomically similar tissues were was a major factor shaping TCR repertoire composition, regardless of disease or transplant status.

The germline V gene (reference sequence) specifies KGHPV as CDR1 and FQNQEV as CDR2. A distance of 4 bases separates the germline ends of V and J, which lose 0 bases and 7 bases respectively. CDR3 length: 13 amino acids, cysteine to phenylalanine. The CDR3 was read in part: 36 bases, with the frame set at base 1. On this clone itself: The target of this receptor is not known. Gene labels and germline sequences for this entry follow the mouse. The DNA ends 1 residue before the CDR3 does, and the rest of the CDR3 is filled in from the germline J gene. Other DNA sequences from this sample encode an identical CDR3 as well.

Library creation used the immunoSEQ multiplex PCR assay. Adaptive Biotechnologies performed the TCRbeta CDR3 sequencing at survey depth and reported CDR3 sequences, V/J genes, productive frequency and template counts. Amplification of TCR beta CDR3 regions was performed from genomic DNA rather than from RNA. The original methods were these. Jensen-Shannon divergence was used to quantify pairwise repertoire overlap between tissues, with a value of 1 indicating complete divergence and a value of 0 indicating identical repertoires. Tissues were grouped by single-linkage agglomerative hierarchical clustering of pairwise JSD values, and the clustering results were shown as dendrograms. GLIPH2 was applied to all patient samples using simulation_depth 1000, kmer_min_depth 3, and cdr3_length_cutoff 8, and only groups with more than two unique CDR3s were retained. In a standardized tissue-overlap score, Jaccard GLIPH-group overlap across patients was extrapolated to a standard repertoire size of 1000 clones. To look at how diversity was associated with clinical or experimental variables, linear mixed-effect models were used, with tissue treated as a fixed effect and individual treated as a random effect. Sourced from immuneACCESS, this table was stored by TCRdb with only in-frame sequences that have V and J called. A share of the clones is absent; for the studies checked, an unresolved V gene accounts for under half, and the remainder has no known explanation. V and J calls and clone size follow that table, whereas D and trimming were derived from the DNA. Across this sample there are roughly 7,500 clones, with roughly half seen only once. The ten top clones hold 10% to 15% of the sample.

The time point label on this specimen signifies: mouse harvest day 7 after allogeneic transplant. Mouse grafts consisting of 10^7 T-cell-depleted bone marrow cells combined with 10^6 splenic CD5+ T cells were administered by tail vein injection. A major MHC-mismatch B6 (H2b) into BALB/c (H2d) model was used to model mouse GVHD, and tissues were profiled at day 7 or 14. On day 7 or 14 post-transplant, mouse tissues and retro-orbital blood were harvested with separate sterile tools for each animal, and livers were flushed before harvest. Before genomic DNA isolation with the DNeasy Blood & Tissue Kit, mouse tissues were minced using razor blades in buffered saline.

The sequence was collected from a female BALB/c mouse given C57BL/6 T cells with graft-versus-host disease after an allogeneic hematopoietic cell transplant. The chain uses TRBV26 and TRBJ1-6, with the D segment identity uncertain. TRBJ1-6 is marked as an open reading frame, function uncertain. Sequencing was carried out using lymph node tissue. Here the CDR3 is given as CASSLSGNSPLYF. The CDR3 DNA, read in part, is TGTGCCAGCAGTCTGTCAGGGAATTCGCCCCTCTAC.